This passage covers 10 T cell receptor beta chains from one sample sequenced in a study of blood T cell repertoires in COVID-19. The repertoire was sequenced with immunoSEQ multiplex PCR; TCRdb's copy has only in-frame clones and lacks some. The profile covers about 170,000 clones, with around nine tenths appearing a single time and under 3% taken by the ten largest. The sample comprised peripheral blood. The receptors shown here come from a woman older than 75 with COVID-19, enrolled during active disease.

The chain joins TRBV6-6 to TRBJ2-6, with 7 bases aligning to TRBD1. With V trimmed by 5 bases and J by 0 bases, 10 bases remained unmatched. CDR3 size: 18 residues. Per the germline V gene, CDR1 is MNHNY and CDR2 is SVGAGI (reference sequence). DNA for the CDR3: TGTGCCAGCAGTCCCCTGACAGGGAGCCTCTCTGGGGCCAACGTCCTGACTTTC. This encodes CASSPLTGSLSGANVLTF.

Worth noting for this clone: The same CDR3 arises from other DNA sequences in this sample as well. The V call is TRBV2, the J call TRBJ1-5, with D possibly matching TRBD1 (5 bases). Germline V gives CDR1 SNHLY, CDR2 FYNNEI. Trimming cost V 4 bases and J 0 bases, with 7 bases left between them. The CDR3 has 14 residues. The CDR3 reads CASSVRGSNQPQHF. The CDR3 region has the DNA TGTGCCAGCAGTGTAAGGGGTAGCAATCAGCCCCAGCATTTT.

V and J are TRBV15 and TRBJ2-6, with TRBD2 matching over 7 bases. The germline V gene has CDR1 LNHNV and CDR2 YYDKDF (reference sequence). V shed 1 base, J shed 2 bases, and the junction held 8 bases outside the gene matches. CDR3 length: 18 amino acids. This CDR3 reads CATSRVLLRGAGANVLTF. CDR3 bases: TGTGCCACCAGCAGAGTCCTACTACGGGGGGCTGGGGCCAACGTCCTGACTTTC.

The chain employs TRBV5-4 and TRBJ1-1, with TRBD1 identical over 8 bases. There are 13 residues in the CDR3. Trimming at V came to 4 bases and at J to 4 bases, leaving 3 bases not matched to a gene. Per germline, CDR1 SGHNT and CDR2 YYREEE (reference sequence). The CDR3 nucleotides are TGTGCCAGCAGCACCGACAGGGGCACTGAAGCTTTCTTT. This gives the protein CASSTDRGTEAFF.

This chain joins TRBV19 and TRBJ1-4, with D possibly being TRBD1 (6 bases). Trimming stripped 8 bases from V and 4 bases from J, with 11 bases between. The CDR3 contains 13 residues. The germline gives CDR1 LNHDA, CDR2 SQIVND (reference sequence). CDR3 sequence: CASGRTDNEKLFF. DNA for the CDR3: TGTGCCAGTGGGCGGACAGATAATGAAAAACTGTTTTTT.

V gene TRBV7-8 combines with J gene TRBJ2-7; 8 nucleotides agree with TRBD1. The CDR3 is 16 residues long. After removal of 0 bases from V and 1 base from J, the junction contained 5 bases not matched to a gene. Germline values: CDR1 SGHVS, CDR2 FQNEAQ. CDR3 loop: CASSLAPGTGSYEQYF. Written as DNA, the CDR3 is TGTGCCAGCAGCTTAGCCCCCGGGACAGGTTCCTACGAGCAGTACTTC.

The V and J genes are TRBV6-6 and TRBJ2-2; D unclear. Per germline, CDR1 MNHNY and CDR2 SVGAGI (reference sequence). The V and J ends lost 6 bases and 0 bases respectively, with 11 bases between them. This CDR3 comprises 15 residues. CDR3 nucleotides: TGTGCCAGCAGCCCGACACCCGCGAACACCGGGGAGCTGTTTTTT. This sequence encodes CASSPTPANTGELFF.

The CDR3 sequence is CATTAADRGDNQPQHF. The CDR3 bases are TGTGCCACCACTGCCGCGGACAGGGGTGATAATCAGCCCCAGCATTTT. The chain combines TRBV7-8 with TRBJ1-5; 9 bases align to TRBD1. The length of the CDR3 is 16 residues. Looked up from germline, CDR1 is SGHVS and CDR2 is FQNEAQ. The V and J ends lost 10 bases and 4 bases, in that order; junction bases with no gene match: 14. Supplemented by reference TRBV7-8 and TRBJ1-5, the full variable domain reads GAGVSQSPRYKVAKRGQDVALRCDPISGHVSLFWYQQALGQGPEFLTYFQNEAQLDKSGLPSDRFFAERPEGSVSTLKIQRTQQEDSAVYLCATTAADRGDNQPQHFGDGTRLSIL.

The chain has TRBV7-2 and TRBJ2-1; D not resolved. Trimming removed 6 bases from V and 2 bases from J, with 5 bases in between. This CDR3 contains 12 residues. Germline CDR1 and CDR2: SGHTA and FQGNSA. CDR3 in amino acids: CASRLTYNEQFF. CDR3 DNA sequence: TGTGCCAGCAGGCTAACCTACAATGAGCAGTTCTTC.

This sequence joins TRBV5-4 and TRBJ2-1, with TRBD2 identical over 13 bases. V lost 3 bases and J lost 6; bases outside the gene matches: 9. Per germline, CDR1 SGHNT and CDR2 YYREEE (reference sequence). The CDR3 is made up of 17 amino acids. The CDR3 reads CASSSSLGLAGTNEQFF. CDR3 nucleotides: TGTGCCAGCAGCTCAAGCCTGGGACTAGCGGGAACCAATGAGCAGTTCTTC.